This TCR beta chain was recovered during a study of beta chain features in type 1 diabetes. Study information: The examined sorted cells totaled roughly 110,000,000 across samples.

Notes on this clone: The antigen remains undetermined. The same CDR3 also results from other DNA sequences found in this sample.

Study-level results: Over-representation of high TCR-expressing cells was a possible consequence of cDNA sequencing. Shorter TCRB CDR3s, moderately but significantly so, were found in Type 1 diabetes patients in all four CD4+ subsets.

Investigators reverse transcribed all isolated RNA, so they sequenced expressed TCRB transcripts. TCRdb keeps only in-frame clones here, not all; method: immunoSEQ multiplex PCR. This sample yields fewer than 650,000 clones, of which around 16% are seen a single time; approximately 0.093% belongs to the top ten. By way of CD45RO/CCR7/CD25/CD127/CD95/CD27, the CD4+ regulatory, stem cell-like memory, central memory and naive cells were sorted. Germline assignment: CDR1 SGHTA and CDR2 FQGTGA. This CDR3 has 13 residues. V was clipped by 6 bases and J by 3 bases; unmatched bases: 2. The sample comprised naive CD4+ T cells from blood. The clonotype comes from a man between 18 and 35 years old in good health. V is TRBV7-3 and J is TRBJ2-7, with TRBD2 identical over 10 bases. The CDR3 DNA reads as TGTGCCAGCAGTCCTAGCGGGAGCTACGAGCAGTACTTC. It is translated as CASSPSGSYEQYF.